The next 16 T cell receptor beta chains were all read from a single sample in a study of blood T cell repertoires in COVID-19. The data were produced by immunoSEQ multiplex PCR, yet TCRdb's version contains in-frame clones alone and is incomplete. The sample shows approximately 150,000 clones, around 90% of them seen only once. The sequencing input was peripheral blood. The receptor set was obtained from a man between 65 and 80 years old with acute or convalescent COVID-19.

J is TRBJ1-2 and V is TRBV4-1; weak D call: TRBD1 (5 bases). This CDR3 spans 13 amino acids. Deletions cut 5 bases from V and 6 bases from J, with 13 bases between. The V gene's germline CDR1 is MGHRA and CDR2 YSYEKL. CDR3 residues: CASSAGPTHGYTF. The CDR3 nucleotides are TGCGCCAGCAGCGCGGGACCAACCCATGGCTACACCTTC.

In DNA, the CDR3 is TGTGCCAGCAGCTTAGCCCTGGGACAGAACACTGAAGCTTTCTTT. Translation: CASSLALGQNTEAFF. The chain uses TRBV11-2 and TRBJ1-1, with a possible D match to TRBD1 (6 bases). The CDR3 has 15 amino acids. Germline-derived CDR1 and CDR2 are SGHAT and FQNNGV. Trimming removed 1 base at V and 1 base at J, with 10 bases between.

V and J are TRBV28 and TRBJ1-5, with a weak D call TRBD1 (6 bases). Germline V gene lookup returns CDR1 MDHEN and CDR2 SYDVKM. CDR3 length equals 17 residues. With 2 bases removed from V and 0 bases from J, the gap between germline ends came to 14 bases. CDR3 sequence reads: CASSLQGRGSSNQPQHF. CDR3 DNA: TGTGCCAGCAGTTTACAGGGTAGGGGGTCTAGCAATCAGCCCCAGCATTTT.

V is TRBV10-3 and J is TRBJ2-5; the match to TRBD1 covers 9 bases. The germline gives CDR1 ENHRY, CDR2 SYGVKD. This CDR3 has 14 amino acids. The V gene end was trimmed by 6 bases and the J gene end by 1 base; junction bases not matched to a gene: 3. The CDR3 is CAIRGTGTQETQYF. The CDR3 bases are TGTGCCATCAGGGGGACAGGGACCCAAGAGACCCAGTACTTC.

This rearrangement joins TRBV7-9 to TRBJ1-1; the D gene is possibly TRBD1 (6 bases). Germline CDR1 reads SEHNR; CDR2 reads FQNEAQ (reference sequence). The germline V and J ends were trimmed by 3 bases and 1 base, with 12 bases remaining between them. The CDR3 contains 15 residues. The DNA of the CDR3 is TGTGCCAGCAGCTTTCAGACAGGACAGAACACTGAAGCTTTCTTT. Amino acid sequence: CASSFQTGQNTEAFF.

The CDR3 region is CASSDTPRGERQQETQYF. In nucleotides, the CDR3 is TGTGCCAGCAGTGATACCCCCAGGGGTGAGCGGCAGCAAGAGACCCAGTACTTC. This chain joins TRBV2 and TRBJ2-5, with a possible D match to TRBD1 (6 bases). Germline lookup yields CDR1 SNHLY and CDR2 FYNNEI. The V end lost 3 bases, the J end lost 2 bases, and 22 bases lay between the germline ends. The CDR3 totals 18 residues.

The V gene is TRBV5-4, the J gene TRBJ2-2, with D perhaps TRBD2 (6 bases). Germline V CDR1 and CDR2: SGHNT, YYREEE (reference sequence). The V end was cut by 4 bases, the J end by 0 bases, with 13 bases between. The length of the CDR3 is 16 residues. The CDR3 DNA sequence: TGTGCCAGCAGCCCTCGGACTAACCCGAACACCGGGGAGCTGTTTTTT. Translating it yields CASSPRTNPNTGELFF.

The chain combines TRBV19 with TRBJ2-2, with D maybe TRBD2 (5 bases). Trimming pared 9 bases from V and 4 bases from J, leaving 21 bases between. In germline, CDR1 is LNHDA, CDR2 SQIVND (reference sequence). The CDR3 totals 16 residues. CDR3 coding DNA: TGTGCCAGCTCCCCCCACAAGCTGGCGGGCACCGGGGAGCTGTTTTTT. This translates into CASSPHKLAGTGELFF.

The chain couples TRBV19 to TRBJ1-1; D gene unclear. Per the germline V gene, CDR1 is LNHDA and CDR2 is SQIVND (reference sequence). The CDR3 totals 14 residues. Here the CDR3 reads CAANPPPKVAEAFF. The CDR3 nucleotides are TGTGCTGCTAACCCCCCTCCCAAAGTTGCTGAAGCTTTCTTT.

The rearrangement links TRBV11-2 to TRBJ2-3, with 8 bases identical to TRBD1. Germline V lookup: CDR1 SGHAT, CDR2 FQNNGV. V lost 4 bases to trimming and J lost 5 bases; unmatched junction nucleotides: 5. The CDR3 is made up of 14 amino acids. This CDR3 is CASSSDREKDTQYF. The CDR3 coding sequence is TGTGCCAGCAGCTCGGACAGGGAAAAAGATACGCAGTATTTT.

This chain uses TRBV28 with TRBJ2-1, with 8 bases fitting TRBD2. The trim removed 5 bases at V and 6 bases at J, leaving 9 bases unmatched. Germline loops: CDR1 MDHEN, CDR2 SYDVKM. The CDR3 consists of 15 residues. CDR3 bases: TGTGCCAGCAGTCAGCTAACGGGAGGGTCCAATGAGCAGTTCTTC. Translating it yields CASSQLTGGSNEQFF.

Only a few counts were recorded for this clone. CDR3 protein: CASKGLTEAKNIQYF. The CDR3 DNA sequence: TGTGCCAGCAAAGGACTGACCGAAGCCAAAAACATTCAGTACTTC. This rearrangement joins TRBV6-6 to TRBJ2-4, with a possible D match to TRBD2 (5 bases). V lost 7 bases to trimming and J lost 0 bases, with 13 bases between them. The CDR3 has 15 residues. The V gene's germline CDR1 is MNHNY and CDR2 SVGAGI (reference sequence).

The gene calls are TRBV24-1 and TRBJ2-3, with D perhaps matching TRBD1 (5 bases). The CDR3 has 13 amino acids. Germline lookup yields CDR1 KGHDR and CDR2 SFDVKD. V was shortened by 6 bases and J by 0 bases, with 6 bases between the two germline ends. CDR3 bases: TGTGCCACCAGTCCAGGGAGCACAGATACGCAGTATTTT. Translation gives CATSPGSTDTQYF.

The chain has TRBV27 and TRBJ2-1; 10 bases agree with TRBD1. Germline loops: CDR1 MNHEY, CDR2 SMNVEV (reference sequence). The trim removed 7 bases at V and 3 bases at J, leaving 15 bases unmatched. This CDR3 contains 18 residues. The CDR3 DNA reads TGTGCCAGCATCCAATTAAAAACCGGGACAGGGGTCTACAATGAGCAGTTCTTC. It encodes CASIQLKTGTGVYNEQFF.

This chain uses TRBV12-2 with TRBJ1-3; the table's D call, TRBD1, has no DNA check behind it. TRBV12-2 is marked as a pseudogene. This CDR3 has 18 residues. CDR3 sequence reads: CASRFCPGQGYSGNTIYF. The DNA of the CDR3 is TGTGCAAGTCGCTTCTGTCCGGGACAGGGGTACTCTGGAAACACCATATATTTT.

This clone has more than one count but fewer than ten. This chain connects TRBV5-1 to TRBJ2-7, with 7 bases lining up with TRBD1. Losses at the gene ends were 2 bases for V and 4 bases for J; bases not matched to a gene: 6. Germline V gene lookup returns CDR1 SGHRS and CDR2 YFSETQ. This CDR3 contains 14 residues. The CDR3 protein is CASSLLQGSYEQYF. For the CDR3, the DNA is TGCGCCAGCAGCTTATTACAGGGGTCTTACGAGCAGTACTTC.